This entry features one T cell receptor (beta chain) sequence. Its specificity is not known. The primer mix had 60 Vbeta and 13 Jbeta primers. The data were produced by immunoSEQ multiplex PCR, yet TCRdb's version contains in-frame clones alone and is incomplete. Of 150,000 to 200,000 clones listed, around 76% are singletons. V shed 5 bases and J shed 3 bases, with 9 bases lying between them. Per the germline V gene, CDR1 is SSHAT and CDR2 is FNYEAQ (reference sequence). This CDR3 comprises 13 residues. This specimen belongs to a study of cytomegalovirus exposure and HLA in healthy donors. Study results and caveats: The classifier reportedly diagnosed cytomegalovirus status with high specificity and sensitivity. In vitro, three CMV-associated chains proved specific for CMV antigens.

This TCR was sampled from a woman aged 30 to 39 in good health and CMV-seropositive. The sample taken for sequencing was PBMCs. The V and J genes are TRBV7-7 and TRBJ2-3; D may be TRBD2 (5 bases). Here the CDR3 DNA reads TGTGCCAGCAGCCTGACGGGAACAGATACGCAGTATTTT. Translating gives CASSLTGTDTQYF.